The source of this T cell receptor beta chain is a study of T cell responses to AZD1222 COVID-19 vaccine. V lost 4 bases to trimming and J lost 0 bases; unmatched junction nucleotides: 6. CDR1 SGHKS and CDR2 YYEKEE come from the germline V gene (reference sequence). This CDR3 has 16 amino acids. The repertoire was sequenced with immunoSEQ multiplex PCR; TCRdb's copy has only in-frame clones and lacks some. Among more than 100,000 clones listed, 85% to 90% were seen once. The origin of this receptor is an adult in good health. The material sequenced was peripheral blood, taken on day 0 of AZD1222 vaccination. The chain employs TRBV5-5 and TRBJ1-3, with 8 bases fitting TRBD1. The CDR3 is CASSGGQALSGNTIYF. CDR3 coding DNA: TGTGCCAGCAGCGGGGGACAGGCTCTCTCTGGAAACACCATATATTTT.